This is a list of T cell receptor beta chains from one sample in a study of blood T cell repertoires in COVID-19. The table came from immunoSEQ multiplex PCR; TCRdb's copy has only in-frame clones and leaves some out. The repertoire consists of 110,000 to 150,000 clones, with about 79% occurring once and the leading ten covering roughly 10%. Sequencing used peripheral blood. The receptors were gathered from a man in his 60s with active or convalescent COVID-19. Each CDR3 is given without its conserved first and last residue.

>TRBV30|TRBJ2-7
AWATGSANEQY
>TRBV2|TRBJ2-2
ASRTSAGELF
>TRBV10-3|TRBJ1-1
AIRTETNTEAF
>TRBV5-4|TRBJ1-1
ASRVLGELNTEAF
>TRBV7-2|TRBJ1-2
ASSSRQGAGYT
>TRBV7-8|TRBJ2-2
ASSLRGGYTGELF
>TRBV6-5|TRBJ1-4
ASSLTGATNEKLF
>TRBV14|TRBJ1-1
ASSQAHPRTVAAF
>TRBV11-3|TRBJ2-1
ASSLAGTSGIEQF
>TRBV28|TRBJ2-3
ASSSAGTDTQY
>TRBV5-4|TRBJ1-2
ASSRPQEPNYGYT
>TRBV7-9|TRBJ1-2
ASSSAGSYGYT
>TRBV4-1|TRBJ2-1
ASSQDPGVGEQF
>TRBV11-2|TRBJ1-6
ASSLERQGSSPLH
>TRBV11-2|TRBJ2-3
ASSLQSGDTQY
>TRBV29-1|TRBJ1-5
SVSDRVGNQPQH
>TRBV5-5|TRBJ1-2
ASSLAGGPNYGYT
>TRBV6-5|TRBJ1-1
ASRTGDMNTEAF
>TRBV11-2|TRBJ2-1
ASSLDRGGDEQF
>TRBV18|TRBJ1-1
ASSPLANTEAF